Each of the 32 T cell receptor beta chains below was sequenced from the same sample in a study of CD8 T cells in ankylosing spondylitis. Study results and limitations: A TCR beta motif of several highly homologous variants seemed to mark ankylosing spondylitis blood.

Using its own MiXCR run on the 5' RACE reads, TCRdb lists one record per CDR3 protein. Among 470,000 or so distinct CDR3 sequences listed, around 26% were seen once. These TCRs' antigens remain unknown. Input material: blood, either unsorted or a sorted T cell fraction (not recorded which). All receptors come from a male donor with ankylosing spondylitis.

This clonotype was detected only a few times. The V call is TRBV7-2, the J call TRBJ2-1; 9 positions match TRBD1. Germline assignment: CDR1 SGHTA and CDR2 FQGNSA. V lost 5 bases to trimming and J lost 8 bases; unmatched junction nucleotides: 7. This CDR3 is 14 amino acids long. The CDR3 is CASSGQGIGDEQFF. CDR3 sequence (DNA): TGTGCCAGCAGCGGACAGGGGATCGGGGATGAGCAGTTCTTC.

The chain recombines TRBV24-1 with TRBJ2-1, with D possibly being TRBD1 (5 bases). Germline assignment: CDR1 KGHDR and CDR2 SFDVKD. The germline V and J ends were trimmed by 2 bases and 4 bases, with 8 bases remaining between them. There are 14 residues in the CDR3. The DNA for the CDR3 is TGTGCCACCAGTGATTCCGACAGTTACAATGAGCAGTTCTTC. It specifies CATSDSDSYNEQFF.

In this sample, this clonotype turned up a few times. At one boundary the junction diverges from the germline segment, which might be a read error. The J gene is TRBJ2-2, the V gene TRBV5-5, with unresolved D. The CDR3 sequence is 15 residues long. Germline V gives CDR1 SGHKS, CDR2 YYEKEE (reference sequence). The CDR3 sequence: CASTLGPTLTGELFF. DNA of the CDR3: TGTGCCAGCACCTTGGGCCCCACGCTCACCGGGGAGCTGTTTTTT.

J is TRBJ2-2 and V is TRBV7-9; the match to TRBD2 covers 12 bases. The germline V gene has CDR1 SEHNR and CDR2 FQNEAQ (reference sequence). CDR3 size: 17 residues. The junction had 6 bases not matched to a gene; V was cut back by 4 bases and J by 3 bases. The CDR3: CASSSRLAGDHTGELFF. DNA of the CDR3: TGTGCCAGCAGCTCCCGACTAGCGGGAGACCACACCGGGGAGCTGTTTTTT.

The V call is TRBV2, the J call TRBJ1-1; 8 bases map to TRBD1. The CDR3 covers 14 residues. V trimming: 5 bases; J trimming: 9 bases; junction bases outside the gene matches: 11. The V gene's germline CDR1 is SNHLY and CDR2 FYNNEI. The CDR3: CASSSDRASPQAFF. The DNA of the CDR3 is TGTGCCAGCAGTTCGGACAGGGCTTCCCCCCAAGCTTTCTTT.

This clonotype was seen more than once but under ten times. This chain joins TRBV12-3 or TRBV12-4 and TRBJ2-3, with 9 nucleotides matching TRBD2. V lost 5 bases, J lost 4 bases, and 4 bases stayed unmatched. CDR3 length: 14 residues. The CDR3 spells CASSRTSAADTQYF. The CDR3 DNA reads as TGTGCCAGCAGTCGGACTAGCGCGGCAGATACGCAGTATTTT.

V gene TRBV18 combines with J gene TRBJ2-3; D is undetermined. The ends were cut back, 1 base at V and 0 bases at J, with 14 bases in the middle. The CDR3 has 17 residues. The germline CDR1 and CDR2 sequences are KGHSH and LQKENI. CDR3 amino acids: CASSPQLPFTSTDTQYF. The DNA for the CDR3 is TGTGCCAGCTCACCACAATTACCTTTTACTAGCACAGATACGCAGTATTTT. Complete variable domain (other parts from reference TRBV18 and TRBJ2-3): NAGVMQNPRHLVRRRGQEARLRCSPMKGHSHVYWYRQLPEEGLKFMVYLQKENIIDESGMPKERFSAEFPKEGPSILRIQQVVRGDSAAYFCASSPQLPFTSTDTQYFGPGTRLTVL.

This chain links TRBV20-1 with TRBJ2-3; maybe TRBD2 (5 bases). This CDR3 spans 18 amino acids. The V and J ends lost 3 bases and 2 bases respectively, with 24 bases between them. The germline CDR1 and CDR2 sequences are DFQATT and SNEGSKA (reference sequence). The CDR3 DNA follows: TGCAGTGCTAGTGGGAGCGCCAGCTCTTCGTCTTTCACAGATACGCAGTATTTT. It codes for CSASGSASSSSFTDTQYF.

The rearrangement uses TRBV11-2 and TRBJ2-2, with a weak D call TRBD1 (6 bases). The CDR3 has 19 amino acids. Trimming pared 4 bases from V and 1 base from J, leaving 22 bases between. Germline lookup yields CDR1 SGHAT and CDR2 FQNNGV. CDR3 sequence: CASSSEASRTAMNTGELFF. CDR3 DNA: TGTGCCAGCAGCTCAGAAGCCTCACGGACAGCAATGAACACCGGGGAGCTGTTTTTT.

This chain joins TRBV20-1 and TRBJ2-1, with 8 bases aligning to TRBD2. V gave up 5 bases and J gave up 3 bases; unmatched junction bases: 3. The CDR3 has 13 amino acids. Per germline, CDR1 DFQATT and CDR2 SNEGSKA (reference sequence). The CDR3 nucleotides read TGCAGTGCTGAGGGGACTAGCTACAATGAGCAGTTCTTC. Residues: CSAEGTSYNEQFF.

The V call is TRBV7-2, the J call TRBJ2-1; 10 bases are shared with TRBD2. The ends lost 0 bases at V and 5 bases at J; junction bases unmatched: 4. This CDR3 contains 16 residues. From germline, CDR1 is SGHTA and CDR2 FQGNSA. The CDR3 DNA sequence: TGTGCCAGCAGCTTAGCGCTTCTAGCGGGAGACAATGAGCAGTTCTTC. The encoded protein is CASSLALLAGDNEQFF.

This clonotype was observed a few times. This rearrangement joins TRBV5-5 to TRBJ2-7; TRBD2 might be the D (5 bases). This CDR3 region has 16 residues. Germline V gene data show CDR1 as SGHKS and CDR2 as YYEKEE (reference sequence). The V end lost 0 bases, the J end lost 9 bases, and 22 bases lay between the germline ends. The CDR3 coding sequence is TGTGCCAGCAGCTTGGCAGCTTCCTTCAATTACGAGGGGCAGTACTTC. Protein sequence: CASSLAASFNYEGQYF.

The V and J genes are TRBV20-1 and TRBJ2-2; TRBD2 matches 11 bases. J was trimmed by 5 bases and V by 2 bases; bases with no gene match: 4. Per the germline V gene, CDR1 is DFQATT and CDR2 is SNEGSKA (reference sequence). The CDR3 is 15 residues long. In DNA, the CDR3 is TGCAGTGCTAGATTAGGGACTAGCGGTACCGGGGAGCTGTTTTTT. It encodes CSARLGTSGTGELFF.

This clonotype has just one count. The gene calls are TRBV12-3 or TRBV12-4 and TRBJ2-1; D remains ambiguous. The length of the CDR3 is 14 residues. V lost 4 bases and J 10 bases, leaving 17 bases between the germline ends. The CDR3 DNA reads as TGTGCCAGCAGTTCCCCCCCCTTAGTAAGAGAGCAGTTCTTC. Encoded protein: CASSSPPLVREQFF.

This clonotype was seen only a few times. The chain recombines TRBV5-1 with TRBJ1-5, with 9 bases matching TRBD1. The CDR3 is 19 residues long. Trimming took 3 bases from V and 0 from J; bases not matched to a gene: 13. The germline V gene has CDR1 SGHRS and CDR2 YFSETQ. CDR3: CASSSTGGKGRNSNQPQHF. CDR3 DNA: TGCGCCAGCAGCTCGACAGGGGGAAAGGGTAGGAATAGCAATCAGCCCCAGCATTTT.

This rearrangement joins TRBV3-1 to TRBJ2-5; D gene uncertain. This CDR3 has 14 amino acids. Trimming removed 2 bases from V and 1 base from J, with 8 bases in between. Germline CDR1 LGHDT, CDR2 YNNKEL (reference sequence). The CDR3 loop reads CASSQMISQETQYF. The CDR3 nucleotides read TGTGCCAGCAGCCAAATGATCAGCCAAGAGACCCAGTACTTC.

This clonotype was found a few times. This rearrangement joins TRBV10-3 to TRBJ2-3; 11 nucleotides match TRBD2. J gave up 2 bases and V 8 bases, and 6 bases lay outside the gene matches. CDR3 length equals 15 residues. Germline CDR1 is ENHRY and CDR2 is SYGVKD. This CDR3 is CAIGVAGGVTDTQYF. The CDR3, as DNA: TGTGCCATCGGCGTAGCGGGAGGGGTCACAGATACGCAGTATTTT.

The chain uses TRBV18 and TRBJ2-1, with 10 bases aligning to TRBD2. The CDR3 consists of 14 residues. CDR1 KGHSH and CDR2 LQKENI come from the germline V gene. The V gene end was trimmed by 3 bases and the J gene end by 8 bases; junction bases not matched to a gene: 4. CDR3 bases: TGTGCCAGCTCACCGCTAGCGGGAGTCGATGAGCAGTTCTTC. Translating it yields CASSPLAGVDEQFF.

This clonotype was recorded a few times. The rearrangement uses TRBV19 and TRBJ2-3, with 7 bases that match TRBD2. The ends lost 8 bases at V and 3 bases at J; junction bases unmatched: 8. The germline CDR1 and CDR2 sequences are LNHDA and SQIVND (reference sequence). This CDR3 has 14 residues. For the CDR3, the DNA is TGTGCCAGTTCCCGTGCGGGGGATACAGATACGCAGTATTTT. Translation: CASSRAGDTDTQYF.

This clonotype was found a few times. In DNA, the CDR3 is TGTGCCAGCAGCTGGGATAAGGAGACCCAGTACTTC. Translating gives CASSWDKETQYF. The chain employs TRBV5-6 and TRBJ2-5; the D is unclear. Trimming pared 3 bases from V and 5 bases from J, leaving 8 bases between. Germline V lookup: CDR1 SGHDT, CDR2 YYEEEE. The CDR3 is 12 amino acids.

V is TRBV5-1 and J is TRBJ1-2; 8 bases are shared with TRBD1. CDR3 length equals 16 residues. Germline-derived CDR1 and CDR2 are SGHRS and YFSETQ. With 3 bases clipped from V and 8 bases from J, the junction kept 15 bases outside the gene matches. CDR3 loop: CASSSRRGQGAFGYTF. The CDR3 DNA reads as TGCGCCAGCAGCTCCCGCCGAGGACAGGGAGCTTTCGGCTACACCTTC. The full variable domain, its missing parts supplied by reference TRBV5-1 and TRBJ1-2, is KAGVTQTPRYLIKTRGQQVTLSCSPISGHRSVSWYQQTPGQGLQFLFEYFSETQRNKGNFPGRFSGRQFSNSRSEMNVSTLELGDSALYLCASSSRRGQGAFGYTFGSGTRLTVV.

The chain links TRBV24-1 to TRBJ2-5, with 8 bases fitting TRBD1. There are 15 residues in the CDR3. V was pared by 3 bases and J by 4 bases, with 6 bases of the junction left unmatched. Per the germline V gene, CDR1 is KGHDR and CDR2 is SFDVKD. Here the CDR3 DNA reads TGTGCCACCAGTGATCCGACAGGGGAAGGAGAGACCCAGTACTTC. Translating gives CATSDPTGEGETQYF.

The rearrangement joins TRBV7-9 to TRBJ2-1; D is undetermined. CDR1 SEHNR and CDR2 FQNEAQ come from the germline V gene (reference sequence). This CDR3 comprises 15 residues. The V end was cut by 3 bases, the J end by 4 bases, with 13 bases between. CDR3 nucleotide sequence: TGTGCCAGCAGCTTCCTTATCTGGGGTTACAATGAGCAGTTCTTC. Protein product: CASSFLIWGYNEQFF.

J is TRBJ1-6 and V is TRBV18; D uncertain. Trimming took 1 base from V and 7 from J, leaving 11 bases between them. In germline, CDR1 is KGHSH, CDR2 LQKENI. The CDR3 loop spans 15 amino acids. The CDR3 protein is CASSPRTRENSPLHF. CDR3 DNA sequence: TGTGCCAGCTCACCACGGACTCGGGAAAATTCACCCCTCCACTTT.

V usage is TRBV30 and J usage is TRBJ1-3, with a possible D match to TRBD1 (5 bases). CDR3 length equals 15 residues. V was cut by 2 bases and J by 0 bases, with 11 bases left in between. CDR1 and CDR2 (germline): GTSNPN, SVGIG (reference sequence). In nucleotides, the CDR3 is TGTGCCTGGAGTCCGGACACCAACTCTGGAAACACCATATATTTT. Translating gives CAWSPDTNSGNTIYF.

The chain recombines TRBV29-1 with TRBJ2-1; 12 bases fit TRBD1. Germline V gene sequence: CDR1 SQVTM, CDR2 ANQGSEA. Unmatched junction bases numbered 16, after V lost 7 bases and J lost 6 bases. The CDR3 contains 17 residues. CDR3 in amino acids: CSAAMVWGQGAINEQFF. Written as DNA, the CDR3 is TGCAGCGCTGCTATGGTTTGGGGACAGGGGGCGATCAATGAGCAGTTCTTC.

This clonotype came up a few times. The V call is TRBV11-3, the J call TRBJ2-1; 11 positions agree with TRBD2. The germline gives CDR1 SGHNT, CDR2 YENEEA. The CDR3 consists of 17 residues. The V gene end was trimmed by 4 bases and the J gene end by 6 bases; junction bases not matched to a gene: 11. The CDR3 DNA sequence: TGTGCCAGCAGCTCCTCTTTGACTAGCGGGGACGTCAATGAGCAGTTCTTC. It is translated as CASSSSLTSGDVNEQFF.

This chain joins TRBV12-3 or TRBV12-4 and TRBJ1-4; TRBD1 matches at 7 bases. Trimming cost V 4 bases and J 11 bases; bases outside gene matches: 7. CDR3 length: 13 residues. CDR3 protein: CASSSRQGWKLFF. The CDR3 DNA reads as TGTGCCAGCAGTTCTAGACAGGGATGGAAACTGTTTTTT.

The rearrangement joins TRBV2 to TRBJ2-5; maybe TRBD1 (5 bases). This CDR3 is 16 amino acids long. Germline V gene lookup returns CDR1 SNHLY and CDR2 FYNNEI. V gave up 1 base and J gave up 7 bases, with 19 bases separating them. In DNA form, the CDR3 reads TGTGCCAGCAGTGAAGGCAGGGCTGATACCCTTGCGACCCAGTACTTC. Protein: CASSEGRADTLATQYF.

This clonotype was seen more than once but under ten times. In nucleotides, the CDR3 is TGTGCCAGCAGTTACTCGGTATCAGGACAGGGGGACTACGAGCAGTACTTC. It codes for CASSYSVSGQGDYEQYF. This chain connects TRBV6-5 to TRBJ2-7; TRBD1 matches at 10 bases. Germline CDR1 and CDR2: MNHEY and SVGAGI. CDR3 size: 17 residues. J gave up 3 bases and V 0 bases, and 8 bases lay outside the gene matches.

This clonotype was seen repeatedly, ten times or more. V and J are TRBV7-2 and TRBJ2-2, with D perhaps matching TRBD1 (6 bases). The germline CDR1 and CDR2 sequences are SGHTA and FQGNSA. The CDR3 is made up of 16 amino acids. With 1 base removed from V and 5 bases from J, the gap between germline ends came to 14 bases. The CDR3 DNA follows: TGTGCCAGCAGCTTAGGGGCCGGGACATTTACCGGGGAGCTGTTTTTT. It specifies CASSLGAGTFTGELFF.

This clonotype was picked up a small number of times. This chain uses TRBV5-1 with TRBJ1-1; 8 bases align to TRBD1. V was clipped by 5 bases and J by 5 bases; unmatched bases: 8. The CDR3 sequence is 14 residues long. Per germline, CDR1 SGHRS and CDR2 YFSETQ. This CDR3 reads CASSKYRGRTEAFF. In nucleotides, the CDR3 is TGCGCCAGCAGTAAATACAGGGGGAGGACTGAAGCTTTCTTT.